The 14 T cell receptor beta chains below come from one sample, sequenced in a study of response to subunit inactivated influenza vaccine. TCRdb reprocessed the RT-PCR reads with MiXCR, giving one entry per CDR3 protein. Among 500,000 or so distinct CDR3 sequences listed, more than 15% were seen once. Here the sequenced sample was CD4+ T cells sorted from PBMCs, taken less than 30 months after vaccination. The receptor source for this set is a man in his fifties or sixties who received an inactivated influenza vaccine.

V gene TRBV6-1 combines with J gene TRBJ2-7; no reliable D call. Germline V gives CDR1 MNHNS, CDR2 SASEGT. Trimming took 2 bases from V and 5 from J, leaving 16 bases between them. This CDR3 has 15 amino acids. In DNA form, the CDR3 reads TGTGCCAGCAGTGAAAACCCCGCTCTAGGCCACGAGCAGTACTTC. It yields the protein CASSENPALGHEQYF.

The J gene is TRBJ2-3, the V gene TRBV15; 8 bases are shared with TRBD1. V lost 1 base and J lost 7; bases outside the gene matches: 4. Germline values: CDR1 LNHNV, CDR2 YYDKDF (reference sequence). The CDR3 totals 14 residues. CDR3 protein: CATSRAGTGYTQYF. DNA of the CDR3: TGTGCCACCAGCAGAGCTGGGACAGGCTATACGCAGTATTTT.

This clonotype was detected only a few times. The chain uses TRBV28 and TRBJ2-6; TRBD1 or TRBD2 may be the D gene (5 bases each). V was shortened by 3 bases and J by 2 bases, with 11 bases between the two germline ends. There are 16 residues in the CDR3. Germline lookup yields CDR1 MDHEN and CDR2 SYDVKM. CDR3 sequence: CASSLGLGAGANVLTF. DNA of the CDR3: TGTGCCAGCAGTTTGGGCTTGGGGGCTGGGGCCAACGTCCTGACTTTC. The variable domain in full, with the rest retrieved from reference TRBV28 and TRBJ2-6, is DVKVTQSSRYLVKRTGEKVFLECVQDMDHENMFWYRQDPGLGLRLIYFSYDVKMKEKGDIPEGYSVSREKKERFSLILESASTNQTSMYLCASSLGLGAGANVLTFGAGSRLTVL.

This clonotype was picked up a small number of times. The chain recombines TRBV12-3 or TRBV12-4 with TRBJ2-7; 15 bases line up with TRBD2. The CDR3 has 15 amino acids. The junction had 5 bases not matched to a gene; V was cut back by 4 bases and J by 7 bases. The CDR3 region has the DNA TGTGCCAGCAGTTATGGACTAGCGGGAGGGCCTGAGCAGTACTTC. Translated, it gives CASSYGLAGGPEQYF.

The chain carries TRBV20-1 and TRBJ2-7; no clear D. Germline V CDR1 and CDR2: DFQATT, SNEGSKA (reference sequence). The CDR3 spans 13 residues. V lost 2 bases to trimming and J lost 2 bases, with 10 bases between them. The chain's CDR3 is CSARPLEPYEQYF. CDR3 coding DNA: TGCAGTGCTAGACCCCTCGAGCCCTACGAGCAGTACTTC.

This clonotype has only a few counts. The chain combines TRBV12-3 or TRBV12-4 with TRBJ2-2; D call uncertain. CDR3 size: 14 residues. The V end lost 3 bases, the J end lost 7 bases, and 12 bases lay between the germline ends. CDR3 nucleotide sequence: TGTGCCAGCAGTTTGAACAGTCCTTACGGGGAGCTGTTTTTT. Its translation: CASSLNSPYGELFF.

The chain links TRBV10-3 to TRBJ2-2, with D perhaps TRBD2 (6 bases). With 4 bases removed from V and 0 bases from J, the gap between germline ends came to 12 bases. Germline CDR1 reads ENHRY; CDR2 reads SYGVKD. The CDR3 has 16 amino acids. The CDR3 DNA reads TGTGCCATCAGTGCACAACTAGCTTCGAACACCGGGGAGCTGTTTTTT. This codes for CAISAQLASNTGELFF.

This clonotype came up a few times. The CDR3 DNA reads as TGTGCCAGCAGCAAAGGACAGAGCTCCTACAATGAGCAGTTCTTC. Translated, it gives CASSKGQSSYNEQFF. The chain has TRBV7-2 and TRBJ2-1, with D possibly matching TRBD1 (6 bases). The length of the CDR3 is 15 residues. Germline values: CDR1 SGHTA, CDR2 FQGNSA. The V end was cut by 5 bases, the J end by 0 bases, with 11 bases between.

There are many counts of this clonotype. The J gene is TRBJ1-1, the V gene TRBV10-1, with 8 bases identical to TRBD1. The V gene end was trimmed by 2 bases and the J gene end by 5 bases; junction bases not matched to a gene: 4. The CDR3 has 14 amino acids. CDR1 and CDR2 from the germline V gene are WNHNN and SYGVQD (reference sequence). This chain's CDR3 is CASSEGTGGTEAFF. The CDR3 region has the DNA TGCGCCAGCAGTGAGGGGACAGGTGGGACTGAAGCTTTCTTT.

This chain uses TRBV19 with TRBJ1-6, with 9 nucleotides matching TRBD1. The CDR3 length is 16 residues. In germline, CDR1 is LNHDA, CDR2 SQIVND (reference sequence). V lost 4 bases to trimming and J lost 5 bases; unmatched junction nucleotides: 6. This chain's CDR3 is CASSTSRTGDNSPLHF. The DNA for the CDR3 is TGTGCCAGTAGTACCTCCCGGACAGGGGATAATTCACCCCTCCACTTT.

This clonotype has more than one count but fewer than ten. The V call is TRBV6-5, the J call TRBJ1-2, with 7 bases identical to TRBD1. Trimming removed 4 bases from V and 5 bases from J; junction bases left unmatched: 16. Germline CDR1 is MNHEY and CDR2 is SVGAGI. The CDR3 runs 17 residues. The DNA for the CDR3 is TGTGCCAGCAGTTTTAAGGGGTCTAGACAGGGAGGTTATGGCTACACCTTC. Its protein is CASSFKGSRQGGYGYTF.

This clonotype came up a few times. The rearrangement links TRBV7-2 to TRBJ1-5, with TRBD1 as a possible D gene (6 bases). This CDR3 spans 16 amino acids. The V and J ends lost 1 base and 8 bases respectively, with 18 bases between them. The germline V gene encodes CDR1 SGHTA and CDR2 FQGNSA. DNA of the CDR3: TGTGCCAGCAGCTTAGGTGCGGACAGCCTGATCAAGCCCCAGCATTTT. This sequence encodes CASSLGADSLIKPQHF.

The chain carries TRBV11-2 and TRBJ2-7, with unresolved D. This CDR3 is 15 amino acids long. Germline V gene lookup returns CDR1 SGHAT and CDR2 FQNNGV. V was trimmed by 0 bases and J by 8 bases, leaving 17 bases between them. CDR3 sequence reads: CASSLDIASQWKQYF. In DNA, the CDR3 is TGTGCCAGCAGCTTAGATATCGCATCCCAATGGAAGCAGTACTTC. The full variable domain, with the rest looked up from reference TRBV11-2 and TRBJ2-7, is EAGVAQSPRYKIIEKRQSVAFWCNPISGHATLYWYQQILGQGPKLLIQFQNNGVVDDSQLPKDRFSAERLKGVDSTLKIQPAKLEDSAVYLCASSLDIASQWKQYFGPGTRLTVT.

In this sample, this clonotype turned up a few times. The chain joins TRBV10-3 to TRBJ2-1; 7 nucleotides agree with TRBD2. CDR3 length: 13 residues. V was clipped by 5 bases and J by 6 bases; unmatched bases: 4. Germline CDR1 reads ENHRY; CDR2 reads SYGVKD. For the CDR3, the DNA is TGTGCCATCAGTTCGACTAGCTCCAATGAGCAGTTCTTC. This encodes CAISSTSSNEQFF.